These 14 T cell receptor beta chains were all obtained from the same sample, sequenced in a study of CD8 T cells in ankylosing spondylitis. MiXCR, applied by TCRdb to the 5' RACE reads, yields one record per CDR3 protein. Found here are around 130,000 distinct CDR3 sequences, 6% to 8.5% of them singletons; the top ten hold less than 15%. Input material: blood, either unsorted or a sorted T cell fraction (not recorded which). These TCRs come from a male donor with ankylosing spondylitis or in good health (not recorded which).

This clonotype was detected many times. J is TRBJ2-3 and V is TRBV5-1; D tentatively reads TRBD1 or TRBD2 (5 bases each). Trimming removed 0 bases at V and 1 base at J, with 9 bases between. Germline-derived CDR1 and CDR2 are SGHRS and YFSETQ. The CDR3 is made up of 15 amino acids. The CDR3 reads CASSLGGERTDTQYF. CDR3 coding DNA: TGCGCCAGCAGCTTGGGAGGGGAGCGCACAGATACGCAGTATTTT.

This clonotype occurred many times. The genes are TRBV29-1 and TRBJ1-3; TRBD1 might be the D (6 bases). Per the germline V gene, CDR1 is SQVTM and CDR2 is ANQGSEA. CDR3 size: 14 residues. Trimming left V 4 bases short and J 4 bases short, with 14 bases between. The CDR3 sequence is CSVGDIGGGNTIYF. For the CDR3, the DNA is TGCAGCGTTGGGGACATCGGAGGGGGAAACACCATATATTTT.

This clonotype was found once. This rearrangement joins TRBV5-5 to TRBJ2-3; D is uncertain. This CDR3 is built from 14 residues. Trimming cost V 5 bases and J 6 bases, with 16 bases left between them. The germline V gene has CDR1 SGHKS and CDR2 YYEKEE (reference sequence). The CDR3 bases are TGTGCCAGCAGGGATCCCCCATCTACGGATACGCAGTATTTT. Translated, it gives CASRDPPSTDTQYF.

This clonotype showed up many times. V gene TRBV7-2 combines with J gene TRBJ2-2, with unresolved D. Per germline, CDR1 SGHTA and CDR2 FQGNSA. This CDR3 contains 12 residues. Trimming shortened V by 3 bases and J by 6 bases, and 5 bases separated the two germline ends. The CDR3 loop reads CASSFISGELFF. The CDR3 region has the DNA TGTGCCAGCAGCTTTATCTCCGGGGAGCTGTTTTTT. The variable domain in full, with the rest retrieved from reference TRBV7-2 and TRBJ2-2, is GAGVSQSPSNKVTEKGKDVELRCDPISGHTALYWYRQSLGQGLEFLIYFQGNSAPDKSGLPSDRFSAERTGGSVSTLTIQRTQQEDSAVYLCASSFISGELFFGEGSRLTVL.

This clonotype occurred many times. The rearrangement uses TRBV28 and TRBJ2-7, with a tentative D call TRBD1 (6 bases). In germline, CDR1 is MDHEN, CDR2 SYDVKM. This CDR3 is built from 15 residues. Trimming took 5 bases from V and 5 from J, leaving 19 bases between them. The CDR3: CASSPFGTHGNEQYF. DNA for the CDR3: TGTGCCAGCAGTCCTTTCGGGACACACGGTAACGAGCAGTACTTC.

The sample holds many counts of this clonotype. The V gene is TRBV20-1, the J gene TRBJ1-2, with D possibly being TRBD1 (5 bases). This CDR3 contains 13 residues. V lost 6 bases, J lost 5 bases, and 16 bases lay in between. Per the germline V gene, CDR1 is DFQATT and CDR2 is SNEGSKA (reference sequence). Written as DNA, the CDR3 is TGCAGTGCCCGACGGCAGGGAGGGTATGGCTACACCTTC. Protein product: CSARRQGGYGYTF.

This clonotype was seen repeatedly, ten times or more. The V and J genes are TRBV20-1 and TRBJ1-5; D possibly corresponds to TRBD1 (5 bases). Trimming pared 3 bases from V and 0 bases from J, leaving 15 bases between. The germline V gene has CDR1 DFQATT and CDR2 SNEGSKA (reference sequence). The CDR3 runs to 16 residues. For the CDR3, the DNA is TGCAGTGCTAGGGCCCCGACAGCTTATAGCAATCAGCCCCAGCATTTT. This codes for CSARAPTAYSNQPQHF.

This clonotype was seen at least ten times. The J gene is TRBJ1-2, the V gene TRBV5-1; TRBD1 matches at 7 bases. The CDR3 totals 17 residues. Trimming took 4 bases from V and 3 from J; bases not matched to a gene: 15. From germline, CDR1 is SGHRS and CDR2 YFSETQ. The DNA for the CDR3 is TGCGCCAGCAGCCCAGCGGGACAGCTCGAAAACGACTATGGCTACACCTTC. It translates to CASSPAGQLENDYGYTF.

In its sample, this clonotype was seen many times. The gene calls are TRBV7-9 and TRBJ1-4, with 7 bases identical to TRBD1. The CDR3 is 14 amino acids. The germline V gene encodes CDR1 SEHNR and CDR2 FQNEAQ (reference sequence). The J segment lost 6 bases and the V segment lost 1 base, leaving 2 bases of the junction unmatched. CDR3 DNA sequence: TGTGCCAGCAGCTTAGGGGACAGTTATGAAAAACTGTTTTTT. Residues: CASSLGDSYEKLFF. Full variable domain (rest looked up from reference TRBV7-9 and TRBJ1-4): DTGVSQNPRHKITKRGQNVTFRCDPISEHNRLYWYRQTLGQGPEFLTYFQNEAQLEKSRLLSDRFSAERPKGSFSTLEIQRTEQGDSAMYLCASSLGDSYEKLFFGSGTQLSVL.

There are many counts of this clonotype. V usage is TRBV5-1 and J usage is TRBJ2-7; 11 positions match TRBD2. CDR3 length: 14 amino acids. From germline, CDR1 is SGHRS and CDR2 YFSETQ. Trimming took 4 bases from V and 11 from J; bases not matched to a gene: 11. The CDR3 region has the DNA TGCGCCAGCAGCGCGGGACTAGCGGCCGTTGGGAAGTACTTC. Translated: CASSAGLAAVGKYF.

This clonotype was counted between two and nine times. The V call is TRBV5-1, the J call TRBJ2-5; TRBD2 matches at 7 bases. Germline V gives CDR1 SGHRS, CDR2 YFSETQ. V gave up 4 bases and J gave up 7 bases; unmatched junction bases: 13. This CDR3 is 15 amino acids long. CDR3 in DNA: TGCGCCAGCAGCCCAGGTCCGACTAGCCAGTGGACCCAGTACTTC. Amino acid sequence: CASSPGPTSQWTQYF.

V is TRBV19 and J is TRBJ2-7; no clear D. The CDR3 is made up of 14 amino acids. Trimming removed 5 bases at V and 0 bases at J, with 11 bases between. In germline, CDR1 is LNHDA, CDR2 SQIVND (reference sequence). Written as DNA, the CDR3 is TGTGCCAGTAGTTGGGCCTTGAGCTCCTACGAGCAGTACTTC. This sequence encodes CASSWALSSYEQYF. Full variable domain (remainder filled in from reference TRBV19 and TRBJ2-7): DGGITQSPKYLFRKEGQNVTLSCEQNLNHDAMYWYRQDPGQGLRLIYYSQIVNDFQKGDIAEGYSVSREKKESFPLTVTSAQKNPTAFYLCASSWALSSYEQYFGPGTRLTVT.

In its sample, this clonotype was seen many times. The chain carries TRBV7-2 and TRBJ2-3, with 8 bases lining up with TRBD2. The CDR3 loop spans 15 amino acids. CDR1 and CDR2 (germline): SGHTA, FQGNSA. After removal of 3 bases from V and 3 bases from J, the junction contained 5 bases not matched to a gene. The CDR3 DNA reads TGTGCCAGCAGCTTTAGCGGGGTGGAGACAGATACGCAGTATTTT. Translating it yields CASSFSGVETDTQYF.

The chain couples TRBV7-2 to TRBJ2-3; TRBD2 matches 11 bases. CDR1 and CDR2 (germline): SGHTA, FQGNSA. The V segment lost 5 bases and the J segment 3 bases; nucleotides outside the gene matches: 7. The CDR3 has 16 amino acids. CDR3: CASSRLAGGRTDTQYF. The DNA for the CDR3 is TGTGCCAGCAGCCGCCTAGCGGGAGGTCGTACAGATACGCAGTATTTT.